These 2 T cell receptor beta chains share one sample of origin, sequenced in a study of low-dose radiotherapy and immunotherapy resistance in tumors. TRAV- and TRBV-specific primers were used for first-strand cDNA, which covered alpha and beta chains. TCRs underwent 15 to 20 PCR cycles of amplification with a constant-region primer and V-primer adapter. TCRdb called the reads again in MiXCR, with one record for every CDR3 protein. The data hold 13,000 to 15,000 distinct CDR3 sequences, with around 75% observed a single time. These receptors all stem from a human donor with advanced metastatic prostate, ovarian, gallbladder or colorectal cancer (not recorded which). This table probably holds off-target reads from a library built for another chain.

The chain couples TRBV23-1 to TRBJ2-7; a possible D gene is TRBD1 (5 bases). TRBV23-1 is identified as an open reading frame with a role that is uncertain. V was pared by 3 bases and J by 1 base, with 22 bases between. The CDR3 is made up of 18 amino acids. This CDR3 reads CASSQQAQAAAFSYEQYF. For the CDR3, the DNA is TGCGCCAGCAGTCAGCAAGCACAGGCAGCTGCCTTTTCCTACGAGCAGTACTTC.

The genes are TRBV5-5 and TRBJ2-1; 9 positions agree with TRBD2. CDR3 size: 17 residues. V lost 4 bases to trimming and J lost 7 bases; unmatched junction nucleotides: 15. Germline CDR1 is SGHKS and CDR2 is YYEKEE (reference sequence). The CDR3 sequence: CASSRAGASGEGNEQFF. The CDR3 DNA follows: TGTGCCAGCAGCCGGGCCGGAGCTAGCGGGGAGGGAAATGAGCAGTTCTTC. Full variable domain (missing parts from reference TRBV5-5 and TRBJ2-1): DAGVTQSPTHLIKTRGQQVTLRCSPISGHKSVSWYQQVLGQGPQFIFQYYEKEERGRGNFPDRFSARQFPNYSSELNVNALLLGDSALYLCASSRAGASGEGNEQFFGPGTRLTVL.